This is a list of T cell receptor beta chains from one sample in a study of beta chain features in type 1 diabetes. Sequencing used immunoSEQ multiplex PCR; TCRdb keeps in-frame clones, though not all of them. Of approximately 15,000 clones listed, approximately 55% were seen once; the top ten hold roughly 0.45%. Sequencing was carried out using stem cell memory CD4+ T cells from blood. Every receptor here comes from a woman between 18 and 30 years old in good health. The CDR3 runs from the conserved cysteine through the conserved F or W. D genes are given only for firm matches. The size of a clone is reported for some rows only, either as once, few or many, or as a class for expanded clones.

D gene: TRBD1; clone size: -; V gene: TRBV29-1; J gene: TRBJ2-5; CDR3 DNA: TGCAGCGTTGACCAGGGGGTCCAAGAGACCCAGTACTTC; CDR3 protein: CSVDQGVQETQYF
D gene: TRBD1; clone size: -; V gene: TRBV5-5; J gene: TRBJ1-5; CDR3 DNA: TGTGCCAGCAGCTCCTTGTTAAGGACAGGCGTCAATCAGCCCCAGCATTTT; CDR3 protein: CASSSLLRTGVNQPQHF
D gene: -; clone size: few; V gene: TRBV2; J gene: TRBJ1-3; CDR3 DNA: TGTGCCAGCAGCCTCAGGGGAAACACCATATATTTT; CDR3 protein: CASSLRGNTIYF
D gene: -; clone size: -; V gene: TRBV5-5; J gene: TRBJ2-3; CDR3 DNA: TGTGCCAGCAGCCCCCTTAGGGGGGATACGCAGTATTTT; CDR3 protein: CASSPLRGDTQYF
D gene: TRBD1; clone size: -; V gene: TRBV7-9; J gene: TRBJ1-1; CDR3 DNA: TGTGCCAGCAGCTTACAGGGGGCGGTGGGCACTGAAGCTTTCTTT; CDR3 protein: CASSLQGAVGTEAFF
D gene: -; clone size: -; V gene: TRBV5-1; J gene: TRBJ2-6; CDR3 DNA: TGCGCCAGCAGCTTGGCCTTGGACAGAATCAGCTCTGGGGCCAACGTCCTGACTTTC; CDR3 protein: CASSLALDRISSGANVLTF
D gene: TRBD1; clone size: few; V gene: TRBV7-9; J gene: TRBJ2-3; CDR3 DNA: TGTGCCAGCAGCTTATCACGGACAGGGCTACGGGGTACAGATACGCAGTATTTT; CDR3 protein: CASSLSRTGLRGTDTQYF
D gene: -; clone size: -; V gene: TRBV6-1; J gene: TRBJ2-1; CDR3 DNA: TGTGCCAGCAGTGTTGATAGGGAGCGTGAGCAGTTCTTC; CDR3 protein: CASSVDREREQFF
D gene: -; clone size: -; V gene: TRBV30; J gene: TRBJ1-5; CDR3 DNA: TGTGCCTGGAATGAAGGAGCTCAGCCCCAGCATTTT; CDR3 protein: CAWNEGAQPQHF
D gene: TRBD1; clone size: -; V gene: TRBV29-1; J gene: TRBJ1-1; CDR3 DNA: TGCAGCGTGGTGGGACAGGGAAACACTGAAGCTTTCTTT; CDR3 protein: CSVVGQGNTEAFF
D gene: -; clone size: -; V gene: TRBV2; J gene: TRBJ2-7; CDR3 DNA: TGTGCCAGCAGTGCTACGGACATGGGCGAGCAGTACTTC; CDR3 protein: CASSATDMGEQYF
D gene: TRBD1; clone size: -; V gene: TRBV19; J gene: TRBJ1-2; CDR3 DNA: TGTGCCACTACAGGGGGGTCGAACTATGGCTACACCTTC; CDR3 protein: CATTGGSNYGYTF
D gene: TRBD2; clone size: -; V gene: TRBV7-2; J gene: TRBJ2-3; CDR3 DNA: TGTGCCAGCAGCTCCCTTCCGGGAGGAACAGATACGCAGTATTTT; CDR3 protein: CASSSLPGGTDTQYF
D gene: TRBD1; clone size: -; V gene: TRBV5-5; J gene: TRBJ2-2; CDR3 DNA: TGTGCCAGCAGCAACCGGGGCAGGGGGCCGGGCGGGGAGCTGTTTTTT; CDR3 protein: CASSNRGRGPGGELFF
D gene: -; clone size: few; V gene: TRBV4-1; J gene: TRBJ2-7; CDR3 DNA: TGCGCCAGCAGCCAACCCCAGGCGGGACAGACCTTC; CDR3 protein: CASSQPQAGQTF
D gene: -; clone size: -; V gene: TRBV9; J gene: TRBJ2-1; CDR3 DNA: TGTGCCAGCAGCGTAGTGGGAGGTGAGCAGTTCTTC; CDR3 protein: CASSVVGGEQFF
D gene: -; clone size: -; V gene: TRBV5-1; J gene: TRBJ1-2; CDR3 DNA: TGCGCCAGCAGCTTGGCGACAGCTTCCAACTATGGCTACACCTTC; CDR3 protein: CASSLATASNYGYTF
D gene: TRBD1; clone size: few; V gene: TRBV7-9; J gene: TRBJ1-4; CDR3 DNA: TGTGCCAGCAGCCCGACAGGGCGGAGGGAAAAACTGTTTTTT; CDR3 protein: CASSPTGRREKLFF
D gene: TRBD1; clone size: few; V gene: TRBV6-5; J gene: TRBJ1-1; CDR3 DNA: TGTGCCAGCACAATGGACAGGACAAACACTGAAGCTTTCTTT; CDR3 protein: CASTMDRTNTEAFF
D gene: -; clone size: -; V gene: TRBV6-6; J gene: TRBJ2-6; CDR3 DNA: TGTGCCAGCAGTTACCACTCAGAGGCCGGGGCCAACGTCCTGACTTTC; CDR3 protein: CASSYHSEAGANVLTF
D gene: TRBD1; clone size: -; V gene: TRBV27; J gene: TRBJ2-1; CDR3 DNA: TGTGCCACCGGGGCGGGGACAGGAGTCAGTGAGCAGTTCTTC; CDR3 protein: CATGAGTGVSEQFF
D gene: TRBD2; clone size: -; V gene: TRBV5-1; J gene: TRBJ2-7; CDR3 DNA: TGCGCCAGCAGCTCACTAGCGGGGGGGGCCTACGAGCAGTACTTC; CDR3 protein: CASSSLAGGAYEQYF